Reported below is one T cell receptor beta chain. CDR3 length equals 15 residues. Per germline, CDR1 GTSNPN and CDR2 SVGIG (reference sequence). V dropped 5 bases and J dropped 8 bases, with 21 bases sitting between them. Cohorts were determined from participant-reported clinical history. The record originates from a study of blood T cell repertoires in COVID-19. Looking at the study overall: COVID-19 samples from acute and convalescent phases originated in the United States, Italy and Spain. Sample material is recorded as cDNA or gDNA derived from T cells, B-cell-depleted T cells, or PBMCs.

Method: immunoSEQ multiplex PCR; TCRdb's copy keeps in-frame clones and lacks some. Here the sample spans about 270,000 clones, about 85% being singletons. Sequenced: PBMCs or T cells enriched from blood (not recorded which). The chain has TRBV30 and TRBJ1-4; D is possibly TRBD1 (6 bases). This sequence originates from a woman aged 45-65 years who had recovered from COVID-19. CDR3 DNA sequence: TGTGCCTGGGATCAGGATCGGACACAGGGAGAAAAACTGTTTTTT. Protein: CAWDQDRTQGEKLFF.